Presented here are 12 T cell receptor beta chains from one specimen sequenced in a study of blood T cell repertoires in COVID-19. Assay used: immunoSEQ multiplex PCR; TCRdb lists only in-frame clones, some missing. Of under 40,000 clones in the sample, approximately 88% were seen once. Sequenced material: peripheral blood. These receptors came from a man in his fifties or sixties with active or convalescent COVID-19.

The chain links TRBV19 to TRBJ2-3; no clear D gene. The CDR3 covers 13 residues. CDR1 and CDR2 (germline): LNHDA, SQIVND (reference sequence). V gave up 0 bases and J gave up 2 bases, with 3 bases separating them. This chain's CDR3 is CASSIDLTDTQYF. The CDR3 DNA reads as TGTGCCAGTAGTATAGACCTCACAGATACGCAGTATTTT.

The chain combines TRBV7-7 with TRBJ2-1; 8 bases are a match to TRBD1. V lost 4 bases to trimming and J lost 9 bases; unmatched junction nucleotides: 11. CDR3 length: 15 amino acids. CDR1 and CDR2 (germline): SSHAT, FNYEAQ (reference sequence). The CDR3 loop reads CASSSIGQGGGEQFF. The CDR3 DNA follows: TGTGCCAGCAGCTCCATCGGACAGGGAGGTGGTGAGCAGTTCTTC.

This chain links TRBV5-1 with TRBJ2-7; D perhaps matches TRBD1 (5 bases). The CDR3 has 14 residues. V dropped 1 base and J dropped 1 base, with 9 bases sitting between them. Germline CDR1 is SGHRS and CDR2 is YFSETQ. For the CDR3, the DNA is TGCGCCAGCAGCTTGTTTGACAGATCCTACGAGCAGTACTTC. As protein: CASSLFDRSYEQYF. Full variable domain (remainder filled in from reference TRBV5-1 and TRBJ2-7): KAGVTQTPRYLIKTRGQQVTLSCSPISGHRSVSWYQQTPGQGLQFLFEYFSETQRNKGNFPGRFSGRQFSNSRSEMNVSTLELGDSALYLCASSLFDRSYEQYFGPGTRLTVT.

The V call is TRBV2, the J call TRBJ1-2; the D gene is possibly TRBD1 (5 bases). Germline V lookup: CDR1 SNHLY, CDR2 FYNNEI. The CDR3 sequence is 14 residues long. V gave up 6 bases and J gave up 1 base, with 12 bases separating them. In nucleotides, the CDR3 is TGTGCCAGCAGGAGACAGAAACTTAACTATGGCTACACCTTC. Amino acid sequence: CASRRQKLNYGYTF. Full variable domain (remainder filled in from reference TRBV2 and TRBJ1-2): EPEVTQTPSHQVTQMGQEVILRCVPISNHLYFYWYRQILGQKVEFLVSFYNNEISEKSEIFDDQFSVERPDGSNFTLKIRSTKLEDSAMYFCASRRQKLNYGYTFGSGTRLTVV.

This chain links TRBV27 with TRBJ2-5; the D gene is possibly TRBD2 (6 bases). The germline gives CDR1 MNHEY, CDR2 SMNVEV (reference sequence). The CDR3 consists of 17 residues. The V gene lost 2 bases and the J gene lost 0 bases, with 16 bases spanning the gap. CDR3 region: CASSLKVADLYQETQYF. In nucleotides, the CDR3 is TGTGCCAGCAGTTTAAAGGTAGCGGATTTGTACCAAGAGACCCAGTACTTC.

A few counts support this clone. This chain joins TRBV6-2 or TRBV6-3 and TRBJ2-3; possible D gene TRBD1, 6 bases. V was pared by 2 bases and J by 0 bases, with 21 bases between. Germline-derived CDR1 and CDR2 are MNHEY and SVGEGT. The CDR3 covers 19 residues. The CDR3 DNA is TGTGCCAGCAGTTACGGTCTGCAGGGGATTCTCCGTAGCACAGATACGCAGTATTTT. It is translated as CASSYGLQGILRSTDTQYF.

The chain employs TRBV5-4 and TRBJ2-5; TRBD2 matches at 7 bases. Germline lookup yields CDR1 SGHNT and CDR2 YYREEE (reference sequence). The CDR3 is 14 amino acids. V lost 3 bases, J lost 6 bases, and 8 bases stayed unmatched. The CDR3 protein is CASSSAGGVKTQYF. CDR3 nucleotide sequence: TGTGCCAGCAGCTCCGCTGGGGGGGTGAAGACCCAGTACTTC.

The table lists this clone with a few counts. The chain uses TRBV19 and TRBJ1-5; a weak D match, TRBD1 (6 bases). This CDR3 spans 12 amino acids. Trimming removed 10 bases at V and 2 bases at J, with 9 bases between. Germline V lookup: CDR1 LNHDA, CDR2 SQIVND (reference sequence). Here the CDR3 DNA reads TGTGCCACCAGACAGGGCAATCAGCCCCAGCATTTT. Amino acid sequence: CATRQGNQPQHF.

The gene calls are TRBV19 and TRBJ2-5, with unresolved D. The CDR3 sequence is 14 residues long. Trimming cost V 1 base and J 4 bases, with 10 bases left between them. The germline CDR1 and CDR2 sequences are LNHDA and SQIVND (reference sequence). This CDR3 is CASSIASSVETQYF. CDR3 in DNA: TGTGCCAGTAGTATAGCTTCTTCAGTAGAGACCCAGTACTTC.

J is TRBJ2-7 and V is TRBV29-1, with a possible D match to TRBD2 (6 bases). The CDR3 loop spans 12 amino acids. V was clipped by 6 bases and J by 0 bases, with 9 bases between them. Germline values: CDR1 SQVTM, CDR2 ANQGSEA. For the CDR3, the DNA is TGCAGCGTCTGGGGGGACTCCTACGAGCAGTACTTC. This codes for CSVWGDSYEQYF.

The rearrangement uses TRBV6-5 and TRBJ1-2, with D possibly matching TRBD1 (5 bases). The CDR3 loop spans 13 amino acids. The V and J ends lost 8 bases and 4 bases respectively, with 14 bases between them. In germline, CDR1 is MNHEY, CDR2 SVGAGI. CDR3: CASGAGRPYGYTF. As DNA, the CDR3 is TGTGCCAGCGGGGCTGGCAGGCCCTATGGCTACACCTTC.

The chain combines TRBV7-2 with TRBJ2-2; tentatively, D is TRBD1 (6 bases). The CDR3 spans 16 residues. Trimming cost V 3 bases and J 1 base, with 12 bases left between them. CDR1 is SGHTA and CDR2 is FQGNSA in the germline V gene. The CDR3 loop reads CASSFHGTLNTGELFF. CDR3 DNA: TGTGCCAGCAGCTTTCACGGGACACTGAACACCGGGGAGCTGTTTTTT.